A selection of T cell receptor beta chains follows, all from one sample in a study of shared clonotypes between healthy human individuals. Clones were sequenced by immunoSEQ multiplex PCR, and TCRdb holds only the in-frame ones, with some missing. Of around 2.3 million clones listed, approximately 96% were seen once; the top ten hold 0.1% to 0.15%. The specimen sequenced was naive CD4+ T cells sorted from blood. These receptors originate from a man between 18 and 35 years old in good health. Each CDR3 is given with its conserved first and last residue. Fields, in order: J gene, V gene, clone size, D gene, CDR3 protein. D genes are given only for firm matches. Clone size appears in some rows only: once, few, many, or a class for an expanded clone.

TRBJ1-4	TRBV2	NA	NA	CASRGGGEKLFF
TRBJ2-2	TRBV6-5	NA	NA	CASSYGAPANTGELFF
TRBJ1-1	TRBV10-3	NA	TRBD1	CAHSPGGGVGTEAFF
TRBJ1-6	TRBV7-2	NA	NA	CASSLDRGPLHF
TRBJ2-6	TRBV29-1	NA	NA	CSVIRAGANVLTF
TRBJ2-7	TRBV7-9	NA	NA	CASSPPAVEWEQYF
TRBJ2-3	TRBV28	NA	TRBD1	CASSYQGARGDTQYF
TRBJ2-7	TRBV4-2	once	NA	CASSQAGTLYEQYF
TRBJ1-4	TRBV4-2	NA	NA	CASSQGPPTNEKLFF
TRBJ2-7	TRBV2	NA	NA	CASSNRAYEQYF